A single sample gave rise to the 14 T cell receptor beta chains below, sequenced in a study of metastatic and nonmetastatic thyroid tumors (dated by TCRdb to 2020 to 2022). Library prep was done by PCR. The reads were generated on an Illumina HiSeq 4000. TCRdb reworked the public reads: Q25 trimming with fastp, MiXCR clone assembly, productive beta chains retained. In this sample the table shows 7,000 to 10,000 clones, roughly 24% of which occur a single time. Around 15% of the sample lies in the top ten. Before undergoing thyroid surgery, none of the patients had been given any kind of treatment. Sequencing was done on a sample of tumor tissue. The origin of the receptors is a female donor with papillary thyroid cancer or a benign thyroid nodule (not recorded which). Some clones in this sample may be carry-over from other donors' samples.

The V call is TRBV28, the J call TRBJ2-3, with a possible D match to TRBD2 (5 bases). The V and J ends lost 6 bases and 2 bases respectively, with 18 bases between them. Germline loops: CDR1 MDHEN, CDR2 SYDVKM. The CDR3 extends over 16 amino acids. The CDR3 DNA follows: TGTGCCAGCAGCCCAAACCATTCTAGCATCACAGATACGCAGTATTTT. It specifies CASSPNHSSITDTQYF.

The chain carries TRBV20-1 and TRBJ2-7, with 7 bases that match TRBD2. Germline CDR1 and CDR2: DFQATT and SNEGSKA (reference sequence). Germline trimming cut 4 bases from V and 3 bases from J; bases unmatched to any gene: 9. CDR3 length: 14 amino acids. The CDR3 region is CSAKGLEEFYEQYV. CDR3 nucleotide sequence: TGCAGTGCTAAAGGACTAGAGGAATTCTACGAGCAGTACGTC.

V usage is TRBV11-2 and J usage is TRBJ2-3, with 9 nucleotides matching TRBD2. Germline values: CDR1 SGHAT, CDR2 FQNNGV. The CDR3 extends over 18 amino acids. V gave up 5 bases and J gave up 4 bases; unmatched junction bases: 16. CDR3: CASSPGEGREGDSDTQYF. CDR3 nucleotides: TGTGCCAGCAGCCCCGGCGAGGGGCGGGAGGGCGATTCAGATACGCAGTATTTT. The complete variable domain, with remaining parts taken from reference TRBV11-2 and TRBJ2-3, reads EAGVAQSPRYKIIEKRQSVAFWCNPISGHATLYWYQQILGQGPKLLIQFQNNGVVDDSQLPKDRFSAERLKGVDSTLKIQPAKLEDSAVYLCASSPGEGREGDSDTQYFGPGTRLTVL.

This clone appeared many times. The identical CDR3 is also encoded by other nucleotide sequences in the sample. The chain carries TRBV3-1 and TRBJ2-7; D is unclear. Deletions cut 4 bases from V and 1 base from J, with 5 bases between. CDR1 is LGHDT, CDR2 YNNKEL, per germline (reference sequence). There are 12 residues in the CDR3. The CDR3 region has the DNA TGTGCCAGCAGCCCGGGTTCCTACGAGCAGTACTTC. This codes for CASSPGSYEQYF.

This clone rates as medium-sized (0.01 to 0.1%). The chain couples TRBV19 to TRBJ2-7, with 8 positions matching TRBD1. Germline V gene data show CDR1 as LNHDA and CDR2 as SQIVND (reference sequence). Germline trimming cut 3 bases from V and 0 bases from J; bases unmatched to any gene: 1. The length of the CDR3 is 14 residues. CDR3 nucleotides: TGTGCCAGTAGTATTGGGACAGGCTCCTACGAGCAGTACTTC. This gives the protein CASSIGTGSYEQYF. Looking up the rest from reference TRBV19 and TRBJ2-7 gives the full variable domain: DGGITQSPKYLFRKEGQNVTLSCEQNLNHDAMYWYRQDPGQGLRLIYYSQIVNDFQKGDIAEGYSVSREKKESFPLTVTSAQKNPTAFYLCASSIGTGSYEQYFGPGTRLTVT.

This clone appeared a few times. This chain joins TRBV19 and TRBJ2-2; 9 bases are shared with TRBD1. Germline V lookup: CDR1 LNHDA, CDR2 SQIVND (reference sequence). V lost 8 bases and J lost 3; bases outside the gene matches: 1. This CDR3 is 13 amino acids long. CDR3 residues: CASDRGYTGELFF. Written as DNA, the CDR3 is TGTGCCAGTGACAGGGGGTACACCGGGGAGCTGTTTTTT.

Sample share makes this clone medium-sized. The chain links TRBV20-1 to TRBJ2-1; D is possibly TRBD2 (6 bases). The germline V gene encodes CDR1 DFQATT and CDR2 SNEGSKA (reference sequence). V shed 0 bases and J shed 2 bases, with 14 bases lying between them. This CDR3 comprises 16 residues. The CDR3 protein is CSARDPMGGPYNEQFF. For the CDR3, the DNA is TGCAGTGCTAGAGATCCTATGGGGGGTCCCTACAATGAGCAGTTCTTC.

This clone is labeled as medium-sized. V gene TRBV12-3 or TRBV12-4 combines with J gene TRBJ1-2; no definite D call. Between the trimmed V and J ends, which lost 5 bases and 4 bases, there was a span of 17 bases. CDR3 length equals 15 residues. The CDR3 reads CASSPSSGGSYGYTF. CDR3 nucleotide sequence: TGTGCCAGCAGTCCCAGTTCGGGAGGAAGCTATGGCTACACCTTC.

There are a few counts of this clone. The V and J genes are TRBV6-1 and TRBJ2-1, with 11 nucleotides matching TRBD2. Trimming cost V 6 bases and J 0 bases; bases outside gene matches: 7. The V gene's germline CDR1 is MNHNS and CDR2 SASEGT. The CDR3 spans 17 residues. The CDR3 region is CASSRLAGGSSYNEQFF. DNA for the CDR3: TGTGCCAGCAGCCGATTAGCGGGAGGGAGCTCCTACAATGAGCAGTTCTTC.

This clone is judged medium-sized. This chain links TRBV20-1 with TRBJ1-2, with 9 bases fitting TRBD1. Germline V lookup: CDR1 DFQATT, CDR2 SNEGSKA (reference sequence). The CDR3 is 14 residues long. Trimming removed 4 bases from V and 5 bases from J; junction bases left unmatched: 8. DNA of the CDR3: TGCAGTGCTACCGGGACAGGGAGACCTTATGGCTACACCTTC. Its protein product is CSATGTGRPYGYTF.

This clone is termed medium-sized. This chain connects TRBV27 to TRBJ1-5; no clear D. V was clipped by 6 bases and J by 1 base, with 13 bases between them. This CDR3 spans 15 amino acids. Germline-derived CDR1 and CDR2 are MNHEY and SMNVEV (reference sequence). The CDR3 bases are TGTGCCAGCAGCTTCAAGGCGGTGAGCAATCAGCCCCAGCATTTT. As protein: CASSFKAVSNQPQHF.

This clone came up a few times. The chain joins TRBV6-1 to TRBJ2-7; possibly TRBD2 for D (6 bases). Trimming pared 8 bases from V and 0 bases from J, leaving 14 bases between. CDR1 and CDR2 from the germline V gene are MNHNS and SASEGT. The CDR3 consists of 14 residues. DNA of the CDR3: TGTGCCAGCGTCGCCGGGACTCGCTCCTACGAGCAGTACTTC. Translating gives CASVAGTRSYEQYF.

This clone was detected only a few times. The CDR3 spells CSALLPGAYEQYF. The CDR3 DNA is TGCAGTGCCCTTCTACCGGGGGCCTACGAGCAGTACTTC. This chain uses TRBV20-1 with TRBJ2-7; possibly TRBD2 for D (6 bases). Germline CDR1 is DFQATT and CDR2 is SNEGSKA (reference sequence). The CDR3 has 13 amino acids. The germline V and J ends were trimmed by 6 bases and 2 bases, with 14 bases remaining between them.

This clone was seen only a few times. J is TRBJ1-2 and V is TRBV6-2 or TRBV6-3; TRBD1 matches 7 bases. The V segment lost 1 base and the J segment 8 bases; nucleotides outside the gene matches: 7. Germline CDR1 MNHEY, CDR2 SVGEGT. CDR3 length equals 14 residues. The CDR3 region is CASSYWDSLRGYTF. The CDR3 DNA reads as TGTGCCAGCAGTTACTGGGACAGCCTTCGGGGCTACACCTTC.